Given below is one T cell receptor beta chain in context. Its antigen is still unknown. V dropped 6 bases and J dropped 4 bases, with 10 bases sitting between them. The CDR3 contains 14 residues. From germline, CDR1 is ENHRY and CDR2 SYGVKD. Profiling relied on immunoSEQ multiplex PCR, and the TCRdb table lists in-frame clones only, not all of them. The sample contains 110,000 to 150,000 clones, over 85% of which appear only once. The sample belongs to a study of T cell responses to AZD1222 COVID-19 vaccine. Study-level results: The span of vaccine-associated CD4 TCRs extended across spike, with dominance at 160-218 and 743-854. Just six AZD1222 recipients were seropositive at baseline. In a largely white British group with more females than males, clonal diversity was possibly underestimated. Elevations in Spike-specific TCR breadth and depth followed administration of two AZD1222 doses.

The gene calls are TRBV10-3 and TRBJ2-6; D might be TRBD1 (6 bases). This receptor was taken from an adult in good health. The material sequenced was peripheral blood, taken on day 0 of AZD1222 vaccination. DNA of the CDR3: TGTGCCATCAGCACAGGGTGGGGGGCCAACGTCCTGACTTTC. It specifies CAISTGWGANVLTF.